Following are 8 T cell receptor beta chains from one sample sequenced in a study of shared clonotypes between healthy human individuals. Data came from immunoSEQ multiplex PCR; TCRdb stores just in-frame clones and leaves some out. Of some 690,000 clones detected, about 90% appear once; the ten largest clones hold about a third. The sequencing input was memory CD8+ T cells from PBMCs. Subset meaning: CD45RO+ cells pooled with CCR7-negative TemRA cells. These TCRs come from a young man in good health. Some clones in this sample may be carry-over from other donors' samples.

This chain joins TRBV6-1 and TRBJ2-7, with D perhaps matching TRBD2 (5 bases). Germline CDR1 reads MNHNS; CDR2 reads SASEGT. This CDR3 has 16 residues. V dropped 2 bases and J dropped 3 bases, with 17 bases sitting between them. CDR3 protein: CASSELWKDWNYEQYF. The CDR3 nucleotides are TGTGCCAGCAGTGAATTGTGGAAGGACTGGAACTACGAGCAGTACTTC.

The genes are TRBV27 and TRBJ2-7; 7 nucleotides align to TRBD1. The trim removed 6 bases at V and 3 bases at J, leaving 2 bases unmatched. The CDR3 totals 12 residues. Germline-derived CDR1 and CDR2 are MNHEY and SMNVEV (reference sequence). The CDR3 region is CASRNRGYEQYF. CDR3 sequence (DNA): TGTGCCAGCAGAAACAGGGGCTACGAGCAGTACTTC.

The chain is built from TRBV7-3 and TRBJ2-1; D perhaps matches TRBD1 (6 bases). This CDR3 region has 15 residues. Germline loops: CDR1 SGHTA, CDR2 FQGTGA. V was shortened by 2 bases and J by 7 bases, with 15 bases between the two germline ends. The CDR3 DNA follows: TGTGCCAGCAGCTTAGTAGGTCAGGGGTGGAATGAGCAGTTCTTC. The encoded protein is CASSLVGQGWNEQFF.

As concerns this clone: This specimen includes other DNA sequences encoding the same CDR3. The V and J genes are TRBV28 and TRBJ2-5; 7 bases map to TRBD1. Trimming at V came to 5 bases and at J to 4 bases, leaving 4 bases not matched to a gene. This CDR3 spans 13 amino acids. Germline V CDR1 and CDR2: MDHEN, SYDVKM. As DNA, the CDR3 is TGTGCCAGCAGTCCCCGGGACAGAGAGACCCAGTACTTC. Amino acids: CASSPRDRETQYF. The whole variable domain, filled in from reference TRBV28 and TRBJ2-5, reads DVKVTQSSRYLVKRTGEKVFLECVQDMDHENMFWYRQDPGLGLRLIYFSYDVKMKEKGDIPEGYSVSREKKERFSLILESASTNQTSMYLCASSPRDRETQYFGPGTRLLVL.

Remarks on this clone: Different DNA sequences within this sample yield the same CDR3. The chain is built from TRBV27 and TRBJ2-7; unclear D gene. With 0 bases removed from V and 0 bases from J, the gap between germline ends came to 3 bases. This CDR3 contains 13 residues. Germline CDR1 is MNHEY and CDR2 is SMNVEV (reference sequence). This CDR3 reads CASSLSYSYEQYF. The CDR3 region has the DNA TGTGCCAGCAGTTTATCCTACTCCTACGAGCAGTACTTC.

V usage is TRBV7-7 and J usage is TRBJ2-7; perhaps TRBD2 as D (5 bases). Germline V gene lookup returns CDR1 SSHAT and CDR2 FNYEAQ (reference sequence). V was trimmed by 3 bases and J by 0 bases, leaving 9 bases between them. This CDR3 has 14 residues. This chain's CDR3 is CASSFGEGSYEQYF. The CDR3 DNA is TGTGCCAGCAGCTTTGGTGAGGGCTCCTACGAGCAGTACTTC.

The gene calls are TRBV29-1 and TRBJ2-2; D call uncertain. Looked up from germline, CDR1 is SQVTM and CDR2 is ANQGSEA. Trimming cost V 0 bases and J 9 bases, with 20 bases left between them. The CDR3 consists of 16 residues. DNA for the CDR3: TGCAGCGTTGAAGAATACTCGACATCCTCCCTCCGGGAGCTGTTTTTT. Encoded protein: CSVEEYSTSSLRELFF.

Here the CDR3 reads CASSQDYGTGLFSAGNTIYF. Written as DNA, the CDR3 is TGCGCCAGCAGCCAAGATTACGGGACAGGTCTCTTTTCTGCTGGAAACACCATATATTTT. V is TRBV4-1 and J is TRBJ1-3; 8 positions agree with TRBD1. With 0 bases clipped from V and 2 bases from J, the junction kept 15 bases outside the gene matches. The CDR3 runs to 20 residues. The germline V gene encodes CDR1 MGHRA and CDR2 YSYEKL.